The 9 T cell receptor beta chains below all came from one sample that was sequenced in a study of cytomegalovirus exposure and HLA in healthy donors. Primers: 60 Vbeta forward and 13 Jbeta reverse. The assay was immunoSEQ multiplex PCR, and TCRdb's table has in-frame clones only and misses some. The table lists roughly 120,000 clones, 82% of them singletons. Sequences were obtained from PBMCs. All receptors derive from a woman aged 18-29 years in good health and CMV-seronegative.

This chain connects TRBV5-4 to TRBJ1-2, with TRBD1 matching over 11 bases. Germline values: CDR1 SGHNT, CDR2 YYREEE (reference sequence). This CDR3 has 15 amino acids. The V segment lost 4 bases and the J segment 4 bases; nucleotides outside the gene matches: 6. The CDR3 is CASSIGQGAVYGYTF. The CDR3 DNA is TGTGCCAGCAGCATAGGACAGGGGGCGGTCTATGGCTACACCTTC. Complete variable domain (other parts from reference TRBV5-4 and TRBJ1-2): ETGVTQSPTHLIKTRGQQVTLRCSSQSGHNTVSWYQQALGQGPQFIFQYYREEENGRGNFPPRFSGLQFPNYSSELNVNALELDDSALYLCASSIGQGAVYGYTFGSGTRLTVV.

The chain uses TRBV6-5 and TRBJ2-3, with D possibly matching TRBD2 (5 bases). The germline V gene encodes CDR1 MNHEY and CDR2 SVGAGI. The V end lost 2 bases, the J end lost 3 bases, and 6 bases lay between the germline ends. The CDR3 runs 13 residues. The CDR3: CASSYRRTDTQYF. The CDR3 DNA reads as TGTGCCAGCAGTTACCGGAGGACAGATACGCAGTATTTT.

CDR3 in amino acids: CASTYSRREQYF. CDR3 sequence (DNA): TGTGCCAGCACGTATTCTAGACGCGAGCAGTACTTC. The V call is TRBV2, the J call TRBJ2-7; D call uncertain. The CDR3 spans 12 residues. Trimming took 7 bases from V and 6 from J, leaving 13 bases between them. Per the germline V gene, CDR1 is SNHLY and CDR2 is FYNNEI.

This clone was seen more than once but under ten times. This rearrangement joins TRBV9 to TRBJ1-1; 7 positions agree with TRBD1. CDR3 length: 15 residues. Germline V gene sequence: CDR1 SGDLS, CDR2 YYNGEE. V gave up 2 bases and J gave up 1 base; unmatched junction bases: 5. The CDR3 loop reads CASSVQTGRNTEAFF. The CDR3 DNA follows: TGTGCCAGCAGCGTCCAGACAGGGAGGAACACTGAAGCTTTCTTT. The whole variable domain, remainder taken from reference TRBV9 and TRBJ1-1, is DSGVTQTPKHLITATGQRVTLRCSPRSGDLSVYWYQQSLDQGLQFLIQYYNGEERAKGNILERFSAQQFPDLHSELNLSSLELGDSALYFCASSVQTGRNTEAFFGQGTRLTVV.

J is TRBJ2-3 and V is TRBV9; the match to TRBD2 covers 7 bases. Germline V lookup: CDR1 SGDLS, CDR2 YYNGEE. The ends lost 0 bases at V and 3 bases at J; junction bases unmatched: 7. The CDR3 totals 16 residues. The CDR3 region is CASSVGGAGKTDTQYF. In DNA, the CDR3 is TGTGCCAGCAGCGTAGGGGGAGCGGGGAAGACAGATACGCAGTATTTT.

This clone has a handful of counts. The rearrangement uses TRBV5-1 and TRBJ1-2; D remains ambiguous. The V gene's germline CDR1 is SGHRS and CDR2 YFSETQ. The V end was cut by 0 bases, the J end by 1 base, with 7 bases between. The CDR3 length is 14 residues. CDR3 DNA sequence: TGCGCCAGCAGCTTGGCCCAGAATAACTATGGCTACACCTTC. Amino acid sequence: CASSLAQNNYGYTF.

The chain is built from TRBV7-8 and TRBJ2-7, with D tentatively TRBD2 (5 bases). The CDR3 spans 17 residues. Germline V CDR1 and CDR2: SGHVS, FQNEAQ. Trimming removed 5 bases from V and 1 base from J, with 21 bases in between. CDR3 in DNA: TGTGCCAGCAGCCCACCCCGCCGCCTAGCCGGGTCCTACGAGCAGTACTTC. Protein sequence: CASSPPRRLAGSYEQYF.

This clone was observed a single time. J is TRBJ1-5 and V is TRBV7-2; D is unresolved. The germline CDR1 and CDR2 sequences are SGHTA and FQGNSA. The CDR3 extends over 14 amino acids. Trimming pared 2 bases from V and 3 bases from J, leaving 8 bases between. CDR3 region: CASSLPENNQPQHF. The DNA of the CDR3 is TGTGCCAGCAGCTTACCGGAGAACAATCAGCCCCAGCATTTT.

V gene TRBV5-1 combines with J gene TRBJ2-7, with D tentatively TRBD1 (6 bases). The germline V gene has CDR1 SGHRS and CDR2 YFSETQ. V was shortened by 2 bases and J by 2 bases, with 20 bases between the two germline ends. This CDR3 has 17 residues. CDR3 in DNA: TGCGCCAGCAGCTTAACCAGTTTGGCAGGGGTGACCTACGAGCAGTACTTC. Residues: CASSLTSLAGVTYEQYF. Looking up the rest from reference TRBV5-1 and TRBJ2-7 gives the full variable domain: KAGVTQTPRYLIKTRGQQVTLSCSPISGHRSVSWYQQTPGQGLQFLFEYFSETQRNKGNFPGRFSGRQFSNSRSEMNVSTLELGDSALYLCASSLTSLAGVTYEQYFGPGTRLTVT.